The 7 T cell receptor beta chains below come from one sample, sequenced in a study of lung T cells in sarcoidosis with Löfgren's syndrome. TCRdb used MiXCR to reprocess the reads, holding one entry per CDR3 protein. This table holds about 19,000 distinct CDR3 sequences, under 25% found once. Sequenced input: CD4+ T cells from bronchoalveolar lavage. These receptors were taken from a human donor with sarcoidosis (Löfgren's syndrome or another form), or a control subject (not recorded which).

By sample fraction, this clonotype is medium-sized. The rearrangement links TRBV6-1 to TRBJ1-1; unclear D gene. The CDR3 length is 13 residues. CDR1 is MNHNS, CDR2 SASEGT, per germline. Trimming took off 1 base at V and 6 bases at J, with 9 bases between the two ends. The CDR3 protein is CASSEVGFAEAFF. DNA of the CDR3: TGTGCCAGCAGTGAAGTAGGGTTCGCTGAAGCTTTCTTT.

This clonotype rates as medium-sized (0.01 to 0.1%). This chain links TRBV20-1 with TRBJ1-4; possible D gene TRBD1, 5 bases. Trimming cost V 5 bases and J 5 bases, with 6 bases left between them. From germline, CDR1 is DFQATT and CDR2 SNEGSKA (reference sequence). The CDR3 has 11 amino acids. CDR3: CSADSNEKLFF. Written as DNA, the CDR3 is TGCAGTGCTGACAGCAATGAAAAACTGTTTTTT.

With respect to this clonotype: A read error may be the cause here, since a much bigger clone is one base away. J is TRBJ2-5 and V is TRBV19, with D perhaps assigned TRBD1 or TRBD2 (5 bases each). The CDR3 sequence is 15 residues long. With 4 bases removed from V and 5 bases from J, the gap between germline ends came to 17 bases. Germline CDR1 reads LNHDA; CDR2 reads SQIVND (reference sequence). This chain's CDR3 is CASSSRGSLLETQYF. The CDR3 nucleotides read TGTGCCAGTAGTAGCCGGGGCAGTTTACTGGAGACCCAGTACTTC.

This clonotype was seen ten or more times. The chain combines TRBV7-3 with TRBJ2-5; D is unresolved. V lost 4 bases and J 2 bases, leaving 8 bases between the germline ends. The CDR3 contains 13 residues. Germline-derived CDR1 and CDR2 are SGHTA and FQGTGA. CDR3 region: CASSSNVQETQYF. The CDR3 DNA sequence: TGTGCCAGCAGCTCGAACGTACAAGAGACCCAGTACTTC.

This clonotype was observed at least ten times. The chain combines TRBV28 with TRBJ2-7; possible D gene TRBD2, 6 bases. Deletions cut 5 bases from V and 2 bases from J, with 16 bases between. Germline CDR1 MDHEN, CDR2 SYDVKM. The CDR3 length is 15 residues. The CDR3 protein is CASSGGGARAYEQYF. The CDR3 nucleotides read TGTGCCAGCAGTGGGGGAGGAGCGAGAGCCTACGAGCAGTACTTC.

V gene TRBV10-3 combines with J gene TRBJ2-7; D call uncertain. V lost 7 bases, J lost 7 bases, and 17 bases lay in between. CDR1 is ENHRY and CDR2 is SYGVKD in the germline V gene. The CDR3 is made up of 13 amino acids. CDR3 in amino acids: CAIMKQTSDEQYF. The CDR3 bases are TGTGCCATCATGAAACAGACCTCGGATGAGCAGTACTTC.

On this clonotype itself: A much larger clone differs from this one at a single base, so this may be a read error. The V and J genes are TRBV18 and TRBJ2-1; possible D gene TRBD2, 6 bases. The CDR3 spans 15 residues. Germline CDR1 reads KGHSH; CDR2 reads LQKENI. The V gene lost 1 base and the J gene lost 3 bases, with 10 bases spanning the gap. The CDR3 DNA reads as TGTGCCAGCTCACCACTAGCGGTTCACTACAATGAGCAGTTCTTC. Amino acids: CASSPLAVHYNEQFF.